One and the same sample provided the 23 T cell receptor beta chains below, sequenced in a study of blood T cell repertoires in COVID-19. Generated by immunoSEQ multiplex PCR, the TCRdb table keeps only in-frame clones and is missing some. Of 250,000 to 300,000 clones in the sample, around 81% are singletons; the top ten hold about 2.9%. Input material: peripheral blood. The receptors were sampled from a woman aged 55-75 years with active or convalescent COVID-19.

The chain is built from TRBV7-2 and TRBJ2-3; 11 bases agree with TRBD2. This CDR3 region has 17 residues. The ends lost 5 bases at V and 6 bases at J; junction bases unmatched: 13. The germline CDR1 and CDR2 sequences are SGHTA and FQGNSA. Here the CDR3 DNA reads TGTGCCAGCAGCCTTCGACTAGCGGGGCCCCGGGAGGATACGCAGTATTTT. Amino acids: CASSLRLAGPREDTQYF.

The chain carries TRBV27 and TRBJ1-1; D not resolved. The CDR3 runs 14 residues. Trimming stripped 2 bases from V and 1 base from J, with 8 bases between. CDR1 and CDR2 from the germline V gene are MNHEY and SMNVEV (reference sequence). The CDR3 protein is CASSLKEPNTEAFF. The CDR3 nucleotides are TGTGCCAGCAGTTTAAAGGAGCCGAACACTGAAGCTTTCTTT.

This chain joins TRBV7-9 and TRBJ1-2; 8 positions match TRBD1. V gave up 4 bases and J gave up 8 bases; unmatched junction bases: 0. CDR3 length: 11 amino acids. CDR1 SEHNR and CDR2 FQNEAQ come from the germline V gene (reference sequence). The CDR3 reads CASSSGGGYTF. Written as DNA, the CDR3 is TGTGCCAGCAGCTCAGGGGGCGGCTACACCTTC.

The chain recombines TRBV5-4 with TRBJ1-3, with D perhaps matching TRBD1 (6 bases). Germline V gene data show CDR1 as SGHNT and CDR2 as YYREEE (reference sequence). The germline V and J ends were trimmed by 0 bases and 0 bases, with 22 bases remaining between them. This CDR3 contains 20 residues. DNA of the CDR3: TGTGCCAGCAGCTTGGAAGAGGGTCCGCGTCTAGGGGGCTCTGGAAACACCATATATTTT. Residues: CASSLEEGPRLGGSGNTIYF.

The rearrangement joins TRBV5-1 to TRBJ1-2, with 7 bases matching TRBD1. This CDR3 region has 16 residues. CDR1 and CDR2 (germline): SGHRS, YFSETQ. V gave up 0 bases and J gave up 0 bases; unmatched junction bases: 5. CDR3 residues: CASSLGGTDTNYGYTF. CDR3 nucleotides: TGCGCCAGCAGCTTGGGGGGGACAGATACTAACTATGGCTACACCTTC. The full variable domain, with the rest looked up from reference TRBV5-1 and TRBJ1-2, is KAGVTQTPRYLIKTRGQQVTLSCSPISGHRSVSWYQQTPGQGLQFLFEYFSETQRNKGNFPGRFSGRQFSNSRSEMNVSTLELGDSALYLCASSLGGTDTNYGYTFGSGTRLTVV.

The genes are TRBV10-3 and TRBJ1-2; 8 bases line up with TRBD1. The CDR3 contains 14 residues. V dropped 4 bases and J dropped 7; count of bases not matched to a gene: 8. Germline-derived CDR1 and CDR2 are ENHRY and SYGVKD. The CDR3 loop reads CAISAPGQAGGYTF. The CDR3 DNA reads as TGTGCCATCAGTGCCCCGGGACAGGCGGGTGGCTACACCTTC.

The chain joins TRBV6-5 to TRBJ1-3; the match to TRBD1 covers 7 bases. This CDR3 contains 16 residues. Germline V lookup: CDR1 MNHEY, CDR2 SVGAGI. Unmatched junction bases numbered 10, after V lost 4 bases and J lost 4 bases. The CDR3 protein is CASSFQGVSQGNTIYF. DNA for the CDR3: TGTGCCAGCAGTTTCCAGGGGGTATCTCAGGGAAACACCATATATTTT.

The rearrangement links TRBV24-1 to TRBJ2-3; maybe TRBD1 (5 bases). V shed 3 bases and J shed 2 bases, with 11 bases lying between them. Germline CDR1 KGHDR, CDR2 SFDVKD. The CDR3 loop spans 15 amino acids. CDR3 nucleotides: TGTGCCACCAGTGATCGTGACAGAACCACAGATACGCAGTATTTT. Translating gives CATSDRDRTTDTQYF.

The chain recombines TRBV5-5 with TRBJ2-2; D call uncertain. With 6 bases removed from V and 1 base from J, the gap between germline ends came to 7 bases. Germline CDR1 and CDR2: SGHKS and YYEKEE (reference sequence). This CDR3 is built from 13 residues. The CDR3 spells CASIGGNTGELFF. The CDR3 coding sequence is TGTGCCAGCATAGGCGGGAACACCGGGGAGCTGTTTTTT. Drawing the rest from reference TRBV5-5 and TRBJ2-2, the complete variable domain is DAGVTQSPTHLIKTRGQQVTLRCSPISGHKSVSWYQQVLGQGPQFIFQYYEKEERGRGNFPDRFSARQFPNYSSELNVNALLLGDSALYLCASIGGNTGELFFGEGSRLTVL.

The CDR3 reads CASSEGAGNQPQHF. The DNA of the CDR3 is TGTGCCAGCAGTGAGGGGGCGGGCAATCAGCCCCAGCATTTT. The chain employs TRBV9 and TRBJ1-5; 7 bases are a match to TRBD1. V gave up 5 bases and J gave up 2 bases; unmatched junction bases: 4. The CDR3 is made up of 14 amino acids. Germline CDR1 and CDR2: SGDLS and YYNGEE.

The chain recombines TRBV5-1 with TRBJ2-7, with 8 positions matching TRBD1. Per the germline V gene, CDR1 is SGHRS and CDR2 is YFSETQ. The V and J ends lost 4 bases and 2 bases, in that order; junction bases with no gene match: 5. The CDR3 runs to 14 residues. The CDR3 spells CASSGGQGPYEQYF. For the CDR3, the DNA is TGCGCCAGCAGCGGAGGACAGGGCCCCTACGAGCAGTACTTC.

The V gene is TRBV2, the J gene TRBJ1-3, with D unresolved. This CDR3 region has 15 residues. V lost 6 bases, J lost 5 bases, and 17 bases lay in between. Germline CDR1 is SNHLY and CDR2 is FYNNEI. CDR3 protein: CASSISTTRRNTIYF. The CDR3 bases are TGTGCCAGCAGCATATCAACTACCCGAAGAAACACCATATATTTT.

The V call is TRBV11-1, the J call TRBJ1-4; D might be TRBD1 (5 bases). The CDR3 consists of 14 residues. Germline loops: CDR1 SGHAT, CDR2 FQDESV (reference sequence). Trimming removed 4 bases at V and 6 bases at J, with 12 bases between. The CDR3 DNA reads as TGTGCCAGCAGCTCCCGGATAGGGGATGAAAAACTGTTTTTT. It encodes CASSSRIGDEKLFF.

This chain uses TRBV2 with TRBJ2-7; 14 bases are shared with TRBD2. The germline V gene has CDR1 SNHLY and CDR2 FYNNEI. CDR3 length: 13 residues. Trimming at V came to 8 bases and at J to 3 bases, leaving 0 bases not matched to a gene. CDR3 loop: CASGLAGGYEQYF. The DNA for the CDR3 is TGTGCCAGCGGACTAGCGGGGGGCTACGAGCAGTACTTC.

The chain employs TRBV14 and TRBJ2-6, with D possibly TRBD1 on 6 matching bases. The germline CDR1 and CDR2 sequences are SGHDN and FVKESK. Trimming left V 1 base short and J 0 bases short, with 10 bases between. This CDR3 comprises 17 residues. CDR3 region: CASSQGGHLSGANVLTF. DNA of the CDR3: TGTGCCAGCAGCCAAGGGGGGCACCTCTCTGGGGCCAACGTCCTGACTTTC.

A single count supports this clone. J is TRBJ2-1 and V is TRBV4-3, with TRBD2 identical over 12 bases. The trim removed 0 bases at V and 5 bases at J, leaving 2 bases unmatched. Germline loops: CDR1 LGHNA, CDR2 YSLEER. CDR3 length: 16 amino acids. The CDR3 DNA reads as TGCGCCAGCAGCCAAGACCTAGCGGGGGGGAACAATGAGCAGTTCTTC. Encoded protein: CASSQDLAGGNNEQFF.

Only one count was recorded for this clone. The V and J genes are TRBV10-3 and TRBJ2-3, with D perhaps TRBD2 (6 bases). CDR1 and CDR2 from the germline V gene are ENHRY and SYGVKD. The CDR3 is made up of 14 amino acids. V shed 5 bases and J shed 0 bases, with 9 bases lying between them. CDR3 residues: CAISSLASTDTQYF. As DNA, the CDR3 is TGTGCCATCAGTTCACTAGCTAGCACAGATACGCAGTATTTT.

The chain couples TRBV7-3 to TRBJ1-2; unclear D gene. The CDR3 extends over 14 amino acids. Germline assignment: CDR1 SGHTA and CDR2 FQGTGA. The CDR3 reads CAVGREPTFYGYTF. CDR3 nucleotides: TGTGCGGTCGGGAGAGAACCAACCTTCTATGGCTACACCTTC.

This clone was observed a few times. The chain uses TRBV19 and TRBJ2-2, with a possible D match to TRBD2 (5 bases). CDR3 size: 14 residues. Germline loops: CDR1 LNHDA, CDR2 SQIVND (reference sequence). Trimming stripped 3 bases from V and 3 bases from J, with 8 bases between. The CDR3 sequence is CASSMLRDTGELFF. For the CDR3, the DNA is TGTGCCAGTAGTATGCTGAGGGACACCGGGGAGCTGTTTTTT.

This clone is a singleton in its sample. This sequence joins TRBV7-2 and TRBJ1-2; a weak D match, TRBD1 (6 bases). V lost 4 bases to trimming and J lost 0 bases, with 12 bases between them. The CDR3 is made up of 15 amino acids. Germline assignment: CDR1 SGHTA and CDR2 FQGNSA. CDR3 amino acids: CASSSDRLANYGYTF. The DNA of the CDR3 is TGTGCCAGCAGCTCCGACAGGCTAGCTAACTATGGCTACACCTTC.

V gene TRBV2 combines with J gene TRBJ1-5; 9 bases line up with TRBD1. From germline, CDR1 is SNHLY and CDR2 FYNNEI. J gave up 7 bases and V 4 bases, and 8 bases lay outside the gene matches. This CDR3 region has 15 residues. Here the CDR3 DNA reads TGTGCCAGCAGTGGAGACAGGGGGATTGGCCAGCCCCAGCATTTT. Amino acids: CASSGDRGIGQPQHF. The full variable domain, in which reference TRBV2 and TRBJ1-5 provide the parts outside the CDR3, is EPEVTQTPSHQVTQMGQEVILRCVPISNHLYFYWYRQILGQKVEFLVSFYNNEISEKSEIFDDQFSVERPDGSNFTLKIRSTKLEDSAMYFCASSGDRGIGQPQHFGDGTRLSIL.

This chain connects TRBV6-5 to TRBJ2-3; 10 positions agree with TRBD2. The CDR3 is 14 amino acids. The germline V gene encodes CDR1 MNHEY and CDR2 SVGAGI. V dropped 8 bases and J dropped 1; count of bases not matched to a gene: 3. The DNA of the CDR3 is TGTGCCAGCGCCACTAGCGGGGGCACAGATACGCAGTATTTT. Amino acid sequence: CASATSGGTDTQYF.

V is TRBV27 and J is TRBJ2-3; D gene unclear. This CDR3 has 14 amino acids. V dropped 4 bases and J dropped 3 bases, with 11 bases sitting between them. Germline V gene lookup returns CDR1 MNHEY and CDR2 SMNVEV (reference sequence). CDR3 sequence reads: CASSSLLKTDTQYF. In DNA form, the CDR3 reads TGTGCCAGCAGTTCCCTTCTAAAAACAGATACGCAGTATTTT.